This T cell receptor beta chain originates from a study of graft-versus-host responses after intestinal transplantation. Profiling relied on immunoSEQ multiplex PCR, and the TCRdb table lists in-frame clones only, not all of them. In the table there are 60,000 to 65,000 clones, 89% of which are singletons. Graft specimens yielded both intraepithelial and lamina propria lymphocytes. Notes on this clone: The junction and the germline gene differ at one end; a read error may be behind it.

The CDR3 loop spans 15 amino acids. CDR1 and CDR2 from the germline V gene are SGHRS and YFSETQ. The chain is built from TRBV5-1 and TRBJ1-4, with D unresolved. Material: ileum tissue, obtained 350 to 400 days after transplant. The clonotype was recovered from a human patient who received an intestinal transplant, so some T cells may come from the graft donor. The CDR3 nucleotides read TGCGCCAGCAGGTTGGTGACCCTGGCTAATGAAAAACTGTTTTTT. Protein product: CASRLVTLANEKLFF.